This T cell receptor beta chain was captured in a study of shared clonotypes between healthy human individuals. Study outcomes and limitations: Naive subsets usually exceeded memory subsets in estimated richness.

With respect to this clone: The target antigen is unknown.

CDR1 and CDR2 (germline): LGHNA, YNFKEQ. The V gene lost 0 bases and the J gene lost 5 bases, with 8 bases spanning the gap. The CDR3 consists of 14 residues. Using immunoSEQ multiplex PCR, the repertoire was profiled, and TCRdb retains in-frame clones only, with some absent. The table shows around 700,000 clones, with around 72% occurring only once. The chain carries TRBV4-2 and TRBJ2-1; D is uncertain. The sequencing sample was made of memory CD4+ T cells sorted from blood. Subset: CD45RA-negative fraction. This TCR derives from a woman in her twenties or thirties in good health. The CDR3 region is CASSQDSRNNEQFF. The CDR3 DNA follows: TGTGCCAGCAGCCAAGATTCCAGGAACAATGAGCAGTTCTTC.